The rows below give T cell receptor beta chains drawn from one sample of a study of T cell repertoires and HLA-DP antigens. Data came from immunoSEQ multiplex PCR; TCRdb stores just in-frame clones and leaves some out. This sample has 3,000 to 4,000 clones, with over 60% found just once. Sequenced input: CD137- CD4+ T cells from cultured PBMCs. The receptors here all came from a woman under 30 in good health and CMV-seronegative. CDR3s include the opening cysteine and the closing phenylalanine or tryptophan. A D gene is named only where the DNA matches it firmly. Clone size is stated in some rows and not others, as once, few, many or a class when expanded.

CASGEPVGQGYGYTF,TGTGCCAGCGGGGAGCCGGTGGGACAGGGTTATGGCTACACCTTC,TRBD1,.,TRBJ1-2,TRBV27
CASSLDPRYEQYF,TGTGCCAGCAGCTTAGATCCCAGATACGAGCAGTACTTC,.,.,TRBJ2-7,TRBV11-1
CASSFEGEQYF,TGTGCCAGCAGTTTCGAGGGCGAGCAGTACTTC,.,.,TRBJ2-7,TRBV2
CASSRDRGKTGELFF,TGCGCCAGCAGCCGGGACAGGGGAAAAACCGGGGAGCTGTTTTTT,TRBD1,.,TRBJ2-2,TRBV4-3
CASSLRTGGTEAFF,TGTGCCAGCAGCCTCCGGACAGGGGGCACTGAAGCTTTCTTT,TRBD1,.,TRBJ1-1,TRBV4-2
CASSPRQGTNTEAFF,TGTGCCAGCAGCCCTAGACAGGGGACGAACACTGAAGCTTTCTTT,TRBD1,.,TRBJ1-1,TRBV11-1
CKVRPGTEAFF,TGCAAAGTACGACCGGGGACTGAAGCTTTCTTT,.,.,TRBJ1-1,TRBV20-1
CSVDHYYYNEQFF,TGCAGCGTTGATCACTATTACTACAATGAGCAGTTCTTC,.,.,TRBJ2-1,TRBV29-1
CASRTSGSTGELFF,TGCGCCAGCCGGACTAGCGGCAGCACCGGGGAGCTGTTTTTT,TRBD2,.,TRBJ2-2,TRBV10-2
CASSGLAGLGDTQYF,TGTGCCAGCAGCGGACTAGCGGGACTAGGAGATACGCAGTATTTT,TRBD2,.,TRBJ2-3,TRBV7-6
CASRTERLPSGANVLTF,TGTGCCAGCAGGACAGAGAGACTTCCCTCTGGGGCCAACGTCCTGACTTTC,.,.,TRBJ2-6,TRBV2
CASSQDLGQGAPYF,TGCGCCAGCAGCCAAGATTTAGGACAGGGGGCACCGTACTTC,TRBD1,once,TRBJ2-5,TRBV4-3
CASSDGRNSNQPQHF,TGTGCCAGCAGTGACGGGCGGAATAGCAATCAGCCCCAGCATTTT,.,few,TRBJ1-5,TRBV2
CASSTAKSTDTQYF,TGTGCCAGCAGCACCGCCAAGAGCACAGATACGCAGTATTTT,.,.,TRBJ2-3,TRBV25-1
CASSHGQGAFAGELFF,TGTGCCAGCAGCCACGGACAGGGGGCCTTCGCCGGGGAGCTGTTTTTT,TRBD1,.,TRBJ2-2,TRBV5-8
CASSQDGLAGGFTDTQYF,TGCGCCAGCAGCCAAGACGGACTAGCGGGGGGGTTCACAGATACGCAGTATTTT,TRBD2,.,TRBJ2-3,TRBV4-1
CASSLSNRGIYEQYF,TGTGCCAGCAGTTTATCCAACAGGGGGATCTACGAGCAGTACTTC,TRBD1,.,TRBJ2-7,TRBV27
CASSPVATNEKLFF,TGTGCCAGCAGCCCAGTAGCAACTAATGAAAAACTGTTTTTT,.,.,TRBJ1-4,TRBV28
CASSVGDPYNEQFF,TGTGCCAGCAGCGTAGGGGACCCTTACAATGAGCAGTTCTTC,.,.,TRBJ2-1,TRBV9
CASSPRANVLTF,TGTGCCAGTAGTCCTCGGGCCAACGTCCTGACTTTC,.,.,TRBJ2-6,TRBV19
CASSPPERPNYGYTF,TGTGCCAGCAGCCCCCCGGAGAGGCCTAACTATGGCTACACCTTC,.,.,TRBJ1-2,TRBV7-2
CASSISRGRETQYF,TGCGCCAGCTCAATCTCCCGGGGGCGGGAGACCCAGTACTTC,.,few,TRBJ2-5,TRBV5-1